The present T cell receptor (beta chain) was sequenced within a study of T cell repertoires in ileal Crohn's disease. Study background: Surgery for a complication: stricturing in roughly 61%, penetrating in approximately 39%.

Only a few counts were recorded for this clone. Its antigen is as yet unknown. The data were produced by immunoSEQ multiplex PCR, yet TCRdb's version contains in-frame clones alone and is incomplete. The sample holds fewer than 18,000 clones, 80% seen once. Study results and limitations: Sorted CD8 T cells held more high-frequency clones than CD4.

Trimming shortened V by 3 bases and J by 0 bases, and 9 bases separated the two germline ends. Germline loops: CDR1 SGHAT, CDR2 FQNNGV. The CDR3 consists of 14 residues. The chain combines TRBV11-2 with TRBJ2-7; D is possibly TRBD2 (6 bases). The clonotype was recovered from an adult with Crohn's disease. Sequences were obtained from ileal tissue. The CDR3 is CASSLVRGSYEQYF. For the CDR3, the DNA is TGTGCCAGCAGCTTGGTGCGGGGCTCCTACGAGCAGTACTTC.